The 7 T cell receptor beta chains below come from one sample, sequenced in a study of blood T cell repertoires in COVID-19 (dated by TCRdb to the early 2020s). Libraries were built with the immunoSEQ multiplex PCR assay. TCRdb's version of the immuneACCESS table is confined to in-frame rearrangements and falls short of the full clone set. An unresolved V gene accounts for under half of the shortfall where checked; the remainder is of unknown origin. The sample table contains fewer than 200,000 clones; only one count was recorded for around 80% of them. Of the sample, approximately 4% falls within the top ten clones. Sequenced material: PBMCs or T cells enriched from blood (not recorded which). These receptors all stem from a woman between 50 and 59 years old in a cohort exposed to, infected with or recovered from COVID-19 (not recorded which).

The chain has TRBV2 and TRBJ1-4; a weak D match, TRBD1 (6 bases). The germline CDR1 and CDR2 sequences are SNHLY and FYNNEI. V was pared by 1 base and J by 8 bases, with 14 bases between. The CDR3 totals 15 residues. The CDR3 bases are TGTGCCAGCAGTGAAGGGTTGGCAGGGGAAGAAAAACTGTTTTTT. Amino acids: CASSEGLAGEEKLFF. Full variable domain (outside the CDR3, taken from reference TRBV2 and TRBJ1-4): EPEVTQTPSHQVTQMGQEVILRCVPISNHLYFYWYRQILGQKVEFLVSFYNNEISEKSEIFDDQFSVERPDGSNFTLKIRSTKLEDSAMYFCASSEGLAGEEKLFFGSGTQLSVL.

The genes are TRBV7-2 and TRBJ2-7; 7 bases align to TRBD1. The germline V gene encodes CDR1 SGHTA and CDR2 FQGNSA. The V gene end was trimmed by 0 bases and the J gene end by 3 bases; junction bases not matched to a gene: 5. The CDR3 consists of 15 residues. Written as DNA, the CDR3 is TGTGCCAGCAGCTTAGCGAGGGGGCCTTACTACGAGCAGTACTTC. Translation gives CASSLARGPYYEQYF.

The V gene is TRBV11-3, the J gene TRBJ2-1; maybe TRBD1 (5 bases). Trimming left V 0 bases short and J 8 bases short, with 8 bases between. The CDR3 contains 13 residues. Per the germline V gene, CDR1 is SGHNT and CDR2 is YENEEA. CDR3 in DNA: TGTGCCAGCAGCTTAGAAGTAGGGGATGAGCAGTTCTTC. Translated: CASSLEVGDEQFF. Combining the CDR3 with reference TRBV11-3 and TRBJ2-1 gives the whole variable domain EAGVVQSPRYKIIEKKQPVAFWCNPISGHNTLYWYLQNLGQGPELLIRYENEEAVDDSQLPKDRFSAERLKGVDSTLKIQPAELGDSAVYLCASSLEVGDEQFFGPGTRLTVL.

This clone was counted between two and nine times. The genes are TRBV29-1 and TRBJ2-7; TRBD1 is a possible D gene (5 bases). The CDR3 runs to 13 residues. Trimming removed 1 base from V and 1 base from J, with 8 bases in between. Germline V gene data show CDR1 as SQVTM and CDR2 as ANQGSEA. The CDR3 sequence: CSVEGGVSYEQYF. CDR3 DNA: TGCAGCGTTGAAGGGGGCGTATCCTACGAGCAGTACTTC.

The chain uses TRBV27 and TRBJ2-3; the D gene is possibly TRBD2 (6 bases). This CDR3 has 14 amino acids. Deletions cut 4 bases from V and 6 bases from J, with 14 bases between. Germline lookup yields CDR1 MNHEY and CDR2 SMNVEV (reference sequence). CDR3 protein: CASSSRDWGDTQYF. In DNA form, the CDR3 reads TGTGCCAGCAGTTCACGGGACTGGGGCGATACGCAGTATTTT.

In its sample, this clone was seen a few times. The rearrangement links TRBV28 to TRBJ1-2; no firm D call. Trimming shortened V by 2 bases and J by 2 bases, and 12 bases separated the two germline ends. CDR3 length: 15 residues. Germline-derived CDR1 and CDR2 are MDHEN and SYDVKM. The CDR3 nucleotides are TGTGCCAGCAGTTTAGGGCTGGGCCAGAACTATGGCTACACCTTC. Residues: CASSLGLGQNYGYTF.

The J gene is TRBJ2-7, the V gene TRBV19, with 7 nucleotides matching TRBD2. From germline, CDR1 is LNHDA and CDR2 SQIVND (reference sequence). V lost 8 bases and J lost 4; bases outside the gene matches: 2. This CDR3 contains 11 residues. The CDR3 loop reads CASGGEYEQYF. CDR3 in DNA: TGTGCCAGTGGGGGGGAGTACGAGCAGTACTTC.